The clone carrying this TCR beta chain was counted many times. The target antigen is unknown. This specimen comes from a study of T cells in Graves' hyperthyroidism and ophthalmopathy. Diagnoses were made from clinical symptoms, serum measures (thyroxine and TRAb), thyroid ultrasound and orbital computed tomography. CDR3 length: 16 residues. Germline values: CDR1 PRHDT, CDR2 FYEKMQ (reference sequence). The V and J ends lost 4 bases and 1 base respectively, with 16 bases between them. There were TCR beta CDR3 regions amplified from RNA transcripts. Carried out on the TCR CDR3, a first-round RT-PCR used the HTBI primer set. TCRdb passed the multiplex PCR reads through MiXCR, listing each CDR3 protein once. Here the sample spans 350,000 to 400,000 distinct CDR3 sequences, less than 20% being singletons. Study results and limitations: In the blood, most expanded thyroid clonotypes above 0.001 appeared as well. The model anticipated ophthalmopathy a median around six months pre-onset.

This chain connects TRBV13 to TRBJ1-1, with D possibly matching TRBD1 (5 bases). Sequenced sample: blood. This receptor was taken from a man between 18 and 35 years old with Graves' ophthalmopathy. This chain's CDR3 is CASSSSWRGGNTEAFF. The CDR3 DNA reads TGTGCCAGCAGCTCCTCATGGAGGGGTGGGAACACTGAAGCTTTCTTT.